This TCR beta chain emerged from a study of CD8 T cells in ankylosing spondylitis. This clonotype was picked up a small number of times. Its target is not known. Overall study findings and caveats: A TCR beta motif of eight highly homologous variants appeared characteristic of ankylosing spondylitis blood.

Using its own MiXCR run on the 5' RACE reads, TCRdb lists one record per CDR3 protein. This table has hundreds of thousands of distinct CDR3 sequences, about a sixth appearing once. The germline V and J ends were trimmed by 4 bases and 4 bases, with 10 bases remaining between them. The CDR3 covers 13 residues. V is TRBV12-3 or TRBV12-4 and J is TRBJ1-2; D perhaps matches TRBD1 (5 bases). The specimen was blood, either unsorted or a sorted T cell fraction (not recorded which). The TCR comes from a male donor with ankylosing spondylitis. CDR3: CASSSGATYGYTF. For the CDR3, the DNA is TGTGCCAGCAGTTCCGGGGCTACCTATGGCTACACCTTC.